A selection of T cell receptor beta chains follows, all from one sample in a study of identical twins. One entry per CDR3 protein, called by TCRdb with MiXCR from the 5' RACE reads. In the table there are a few hundred thousand distinct CDR3 sequences, around 12% of which are singletons. These data were also filed under a second study, of yellow fever vaccine responses in identical twins.

Sequencing was carried out using CD8+ T cells sorted from blood. Receptor source: a woman between 18 and 29 years old in good health. Each CDR3 is given with its conserved first and last residue. Fields, in order: V gene, D gene, J gene, clone size, CDR3 DNA, CDR3 protein. D genes are given only for firm matches. Part of the rows lack a size; the others show once, few, many or a class for expanded clones.

TRBV12-3/TRBV12-4	-	TRBJ1-2	many	TGTGCCAGCAGTTTAGTTGGTCATACAGGATATGGCTACACCTTC	CASSLVGHTGYGYTF
TRBV12-3/TRBV12-4	-	TRBJ1-2	many	TGTGCCAGCAAACGGGCAGAGATCTATGGCTACACCTTC	CASKRAEIYGYTF
TRBV4-1	-	TRBJ2-1	-	TGCGCCAGCAGCCAAGTCGGCACTCAACAGGGTCGAGGCGAGCAGTTCTTC	CASSQVGTQQGRGEQFF
TRBV7-8	-	TRBJ1-6	-	TGTGCCAGCAGCCAAGGGCGGGGGGGCGGCAATTCACCCCTCCACTTT	CASSQGRGGGNSPLHF
TRBV5-1	-	TRBJ2-5	-	TGCGCCAGCAGGATGTCCCTAGCGTACCTGGAGACCCAGTACTTC	CASRMSLAYLETQYF
TRBV29-1	-	TRBJ2-1	many	TGCAGCGTTGAAGGATCGTACAATGAGCAGTTCTTC	CSVEGSYNEQFF
TRBV28	-	TRBJ1-1	-	TGTGCCAGCATTCCGACCTCTCTTGGAGGGAGCACTGAAGCTTTCTTT	CASIPTSLGGSTEAFF
TRBV7-8	TRBD2	TRBJ2-7	-	TGTGCCAGCAGCTACGCCGGGACTAGCGTCGAGCAGTACTTC	CASSYAGTSVEQYF
TRBV6-2/TRBV6-3	TRBD1	TRBJ2-7	many	TGTGCCAGCAGGTCAGACAGGGGGGACTCCTACGAGCAGTACTTC	CASRSDRGDSYEQYF
TRBV20-1	-	TRBJ2-3	-	TGCAGTGCTAGAGTTCGACTGGCTAATAGCACAGATACGCAGTATTTT	CSARVRLANSTDTQYF
TRBV11-2	-	TRBJ2-5	-	TGTGCCAGCACTCTAGCGTCGCGCCTAGAGACCCAGTACTTC	CASTLASRLETQYF
TRBV6-1	TRBD1	TRBJ2-3	few	TGTGCCAGCAGCGGACAGGGGGCGGATACGCAGTATTTT	CASSGQGADTQYF
TRBV6-2/TRBV6-3	-	TRBJ2-1	few	TGTGCCAGCAACGCAGGGCGGGGGCCTTACAATGAGCAGTTCTTC	CASNAGRGPYNEQFF
TRBV11-2	TRBD2	TRBJ2-1	-	TGTGCCAGCAGCTTAGTTAGCGGGGGGTTCTACAATGAGCAGTTCTTC	CASSLVSGGFYNEQFF
TRBV9	-	TRBJ1-2	few	TGTGCCAGCAGCGAGTGGGCAGGCGGCGGGATCTATGGCTACACCTTC	CASSEWAGGGIYGYTF
TRBV27	-	TRBJ1-5	few	TGTGCCAGCAGTTTAGTGGCCCATCAGCCCCAGCATTTT	CASSLVAHQPQHF
TRBV20-1	TRBD1	TRBJ1-3	-	TGCAGTGCTGGGACAGGGATATCTGGAAACACCATATATTTT	CSAGTGISGNTIYF
TRBV5-1	TRBD2	TRBJ2-3	many	TGCGCCAGCTTTCCTTTAGCGGGAGTAGAAGATACGCAGTATTTT	CASFPLAGVEDTQYF
TRBV9	TRBD2	TRBJ2-1	few	TGTGCCAGCAGCTCCCGGACTAGCGGGAGTATCCCCTACAATGAGCAGTTCTTC	CASSSRTSGSIPYNEQFF
TRBV12-3/TRBV12-4	-	TRBJ1-6	few	TGTGCCAGCAGTTTAGGAAGCTCCTATAATTCACCCCTCCACTTT	CASSLGSSYNSPLHF
TRBV20-1	TRBD2	TRBJ2-1	-	TGCAGTGCTAGGCCCTACTTGACCGGAGGACTCCCGGGGGGGTACAATGAGCAGTTCTTC	CSARPYLTGGLPGGYNEQFF
TRBV28	TRBD1	TRBJ2-4	few	TGTGCCAGCAGCGGGCCCGAGACAGGGGTATCCAAAAACATTCAGTACTTC	CASSGPETGVSKNIQYF
TRBV12-3/TRBV12-4	-	TRBJ2-3	few	TGTGCCAGCAGTTTTGGTGCCTCAAGCACAGATACGCAGTATTTT	CASSFGASSTDTQYF
TRBV3-1	-	TRBJ2-1	many	TGTGCCAGCAGCCAAGATGAAGCTTGGGGTCTGGGCGACAATGAGCAGTTCTTC	CASSQDEAWGLGDNEQFF
TRBV5-1	TRBD1	TRBJ2-4	many	TGCGCCAGCAGCTTGGCCCGCCAGGGGGCCATGGGAGTCGCCAAAAACATTCAGTACTTC	CASSLARQGAMGVAKNIQYF
TRBV24-1	-	TRBJ1-1	many	TGTGCCACCTCAGAAGGCACTGAAGCTTTCTTT	CATSEGTEAFF
TRBV12-3/TRBV12-4	TRBD1	TRBJ1-4	many	TGTGCCAGCAGTCCCGGGACAGGTCCGAAACTGTTTTTT	CASSPGTGPKLFF
TRBV12-3/TRBV12-4	-	TRBJ2-3	few	TGTGCCAGCAGGCCCGTGTCAGTACCTAGCACAGATACGCAGTATTTT	CASRPVSVPSTDTQYF
TRBV10-2	-	TRBJ1-4	few	TGCGCCAGCAGTGAAGCTCGGAGTAATGAAAAACTGTTTTTT	CASSEARSNEKLFF
TRBV15	-	TRBJ2-2	-	TGTGCCACCAGCAGAGGGGGAGCGGTGAACACCGGGGAGCTGTTTTTT	CATSRGGAVNTGELFF
TRBV6-1	TRBD1	TRBJ1-5	few	TGTGCCAGCAGCACGGACAGGGACCATCAGCCCCAGCATTTT	CASSTDRDHQPQHF
TRBV6-1	TRBD2	TRBJ2-7	few	TGTGCCAGCAGGCTCACTAGCGGGAGTGCGAGCTCCTACGAGCAGTACTTC	CASRLTSGSASSYEQYF
TRBV29-1	-	TRBJ1-2	-	TGCAGCGACGGGACGTTGTATGGCTACACCTTC	CSDGTLYGYTF
TRBV7-9	-	TRBJ1-4	-	TGTGCCAGCCATGGACAGACTAATGAAAAACTGTTTTTT	CASHGQTNEKLFF
TRBV29-1	-	TRBJ2-1	-	TGCAGCGTCGGTCGACTAGTATCTTATAATGAGCAGTTCTTC	CSVGRLVSYNEQFF
TRBV5-6	-	TRBJ2-1	few	TGTGCCAGCAGCTCAATGGCTGAGCAGTTCTTC	CASSSMAEQFF
TRBV4-1	-	TRBJ2-1	many	TGCGCCAGCAGCCAAGTCCTGGGAGACCATTCCTACAATGAGCAGTTCTTC	CASSQVLGDHSYNEQFF
TRBV3-1	-	TRBJ2-5	few	TGTGCCAGCAGCCGGCCGGTTGGGCGGGGCAACCAAGAGACCCAGTACTTC	CASSRPVGRGNQETQYF
TRBV6-2/TRBV6-3	TRBD2	TRBJ2-1	many	TGTGCCAGCACGGGGGGAAGCTCCTACAATGAGCAGTTCTTC	CASTGGSSYNEQFF
TRBV12-3/TRBV12-4	-	TRBJ2-3	few	TGTGCCAGCAGTTTAAGGTCCTCCCGGGCAGATACGCAGTATTTT	CASSLRSSRADTQYF